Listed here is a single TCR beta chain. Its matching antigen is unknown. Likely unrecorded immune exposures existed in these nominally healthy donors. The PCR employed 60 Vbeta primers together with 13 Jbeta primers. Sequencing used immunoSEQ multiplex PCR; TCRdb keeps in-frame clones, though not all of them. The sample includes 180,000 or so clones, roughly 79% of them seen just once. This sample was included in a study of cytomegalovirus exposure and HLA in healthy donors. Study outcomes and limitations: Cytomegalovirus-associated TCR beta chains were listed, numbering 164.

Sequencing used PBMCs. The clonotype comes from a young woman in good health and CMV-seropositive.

The CDR3 region is CAISGGLAGEETQYF. CDR3 nucleotides: TGTGCCATCAGTGGAGGACTAGCGGGAGAAGAGACCCAGTACTTC. The chain combines TRBV10-3 with TRBJ2-5; 13 bases agree with TRBD2. Germline CDR1 reads ENHRY; CDR2 reads SYGVKD. The trim removed 4 bases at V and 3 bases at J, leaving 2 bases unmatched. CDR3 length: 15 amino acids.